This T cell receptor (beta chain) is from a study of blood T cells in healthy people across ages. This clonotype was seen only a few times. Its antigen is unidentified. Sample-barcoded 5' priming and a J-beta primer mix drove a second PCR of 7 to 11 cycles. TCRdb called the 5' RACE reads again in MiXCR, with one record for every CDR3 protein. The sample records 1.6 million or so distinct CDR3 sequences, approximately 32% being singletons. Study-level findings and limits: Donors of long life had a larger count of naive CD4+ cells and greater diversity than aged donors.

The V gene end was trimmed by 6 bases and the J gene end by 5 bases; junction bases not matched to a gene: 3. Germline V gene lookup returns CDR1 SNHLY and CDR2 FYNNEI. The CDR3 is 14 amino acids. Material: blood. This chain links TRBV2 with TRBJ2-2, with 10 positions matching TRBD2. The TCR sequence derives from a woman in her 30s in good health. The CDR3 loop reads CASRLAGQTGELFF. The CDR3 nucleotides are TGTGCCAGCAGACTAGCGGGGCAAACCGGGGAGCTGTTTTTT.